The clone carrying this T cell receptor (beta chain) has more than one count but fewer than ten. What it binds is unknown. The data originate from a study of cytomegalovirus exposure and HLA in healthy donors. Study-level background: In terms of ancestry, the Caucasian-associated cluster contained around four fifths of the 350 to 450 genotyped donors.

Primers included in the PCR were 60 Vbeta and 13 Jbeta primers. Produced via immunoSEQ multiplex PCR; TCRdb's table is partial and in-frame only. The sample has around 170,000 clones, approximately 71% seen once. The CDR3 is made up of 13 amino acids. Germline V gives CDR1 GTSNPN, CDR2 SVGIG (reference sequence). Overall study results and limits: HLA alleles showed associations with some 17,000 TCR beta sequences in a later analysis, at a 0.05 false discovery rate.

The chain combines TRBV30 with TRBJ2-3; D is possibly TRBD2 (6 bases). The clonotype originates from a girl aged 5-17 years in good health and CMV-seronegative. The sample consisted of PBMCs. The CDR3 region is CPGSAGPGDTQYF. DNA for the CDR3: TGTCCAGGATCCGCGGGGCCCGGGGATACGCAGTATTTT.